This T cell receptor (beta chain) was retrieved from a study of identifying expanded T cells in peripheral blood. Notes on the study in general: Variance in clone template counts between approximately 2-week samples significantly increased with total template count across all healthy donors. Over approximately two and four weeks, about 15 and 19 clones changed, versus approximately 1.2 between replicates.

Collection occurred without any documented infections or immune events in donors. Using immunoSEQ multiplex PCR, the repertoire was profiled, and TCRdb retains in-frame clones only, with some absent. Here the sample spans some 130,000 clones, approximately 86% being singletons. From germline, CDR1 is SGHRS and CDR2 YFSETQ. The CDR3 is 13 residues long. The germline V and J ends were trimmed by 4 bases and 4 bases, with 9 bases remaining between them. Points on this clone: The antigen remains unidentified.

The TCR originated in a person aged 18 to 69 in good health. V and J are TRBV5-1 and TRBJ1-3, with D hard to call. What was sequenced was blood. The CDR3 coding sequence is TGCGCCAGCAGCAGCACGGAAGGAAACACCATATATTTT. Translating gives CASSSTEGNTIYF.